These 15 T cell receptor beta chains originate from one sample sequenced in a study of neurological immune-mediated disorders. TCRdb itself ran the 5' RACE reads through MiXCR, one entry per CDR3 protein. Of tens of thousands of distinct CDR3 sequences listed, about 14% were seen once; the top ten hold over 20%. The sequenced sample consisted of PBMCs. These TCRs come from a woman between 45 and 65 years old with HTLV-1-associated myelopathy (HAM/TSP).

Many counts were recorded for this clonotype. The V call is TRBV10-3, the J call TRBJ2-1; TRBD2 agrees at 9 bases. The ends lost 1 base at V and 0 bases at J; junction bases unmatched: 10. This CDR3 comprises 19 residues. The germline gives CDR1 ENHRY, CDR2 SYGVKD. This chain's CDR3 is CAISELVAGAESSYNEQFF. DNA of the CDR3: TGTGCCATCAGTGAGTTGGTAGCGGGGGCCGAGAGCTCCTACAATGAGCAGTTCTTC.

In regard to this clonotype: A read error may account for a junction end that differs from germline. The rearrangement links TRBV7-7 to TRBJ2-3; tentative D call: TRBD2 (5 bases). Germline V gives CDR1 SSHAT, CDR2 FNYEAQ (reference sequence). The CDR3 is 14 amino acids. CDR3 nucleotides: TGTGCTAGCAGCTTAGCGCTTTTCAGAGATACGCAGTATTTT. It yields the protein CASSLALFRDTQYF. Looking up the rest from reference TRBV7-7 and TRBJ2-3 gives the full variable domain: GAGVSQSPRYKVTKRGQDVTLRCDPISSHATLYWYQQALGQGPEFLTYFNYEAQPDKSGLPSDRFSAERPEGSISTLTIQRTEQRDSAMYRCASSLALFRDTQYFGPGTRLTVL.

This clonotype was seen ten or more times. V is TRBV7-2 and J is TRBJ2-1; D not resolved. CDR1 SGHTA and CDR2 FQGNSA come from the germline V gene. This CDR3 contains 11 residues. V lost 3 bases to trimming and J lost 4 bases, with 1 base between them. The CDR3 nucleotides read TGTGCCAGCAGCTTTTACAATGAGCAGTTCTTC. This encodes CASSFYNEQFF.

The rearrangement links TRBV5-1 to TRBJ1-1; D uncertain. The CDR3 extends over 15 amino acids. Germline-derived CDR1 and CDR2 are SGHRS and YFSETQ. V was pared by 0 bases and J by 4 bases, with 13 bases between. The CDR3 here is CASSLEETLTTEAFF. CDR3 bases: TGCGCCAGCAGCTTGGAAGAGACTCTTACCACTGAAGCTTTCTTT.

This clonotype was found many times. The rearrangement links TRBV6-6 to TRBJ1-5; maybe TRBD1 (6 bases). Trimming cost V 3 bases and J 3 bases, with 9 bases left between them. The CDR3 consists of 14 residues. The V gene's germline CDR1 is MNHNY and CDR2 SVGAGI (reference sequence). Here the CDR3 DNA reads TGTGCCAGCAGTTATGGACAGTCCAATCAGCCCCAGCATTTT. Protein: CASSYGQSNQPQHF.

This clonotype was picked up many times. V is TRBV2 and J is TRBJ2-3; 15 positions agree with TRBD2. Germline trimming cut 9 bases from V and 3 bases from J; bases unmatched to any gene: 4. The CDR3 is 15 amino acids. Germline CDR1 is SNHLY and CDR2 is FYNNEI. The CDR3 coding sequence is TGTGCCAGTGGACTAGCGGGGGGGTTGACAGATACGCAGTATTTT. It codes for CASGLAGGLTDTQYF. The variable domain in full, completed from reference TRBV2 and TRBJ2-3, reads EPEVTQTPSHQVTQMGQEVILRCVPISNHLYFYWYRQILGQKVEFLVSFYNNEISEKSEIFDDQFSVERPDGSNFTLKIRSTKLEDSAMYFCASGLAGGLTDTQYFGPGTRLTVL.

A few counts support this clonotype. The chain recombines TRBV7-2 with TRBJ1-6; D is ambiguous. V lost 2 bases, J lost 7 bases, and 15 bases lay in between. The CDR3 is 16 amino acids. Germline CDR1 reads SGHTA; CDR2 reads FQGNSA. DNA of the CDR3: TGTGCCAGCAGCTTAACTGGGCAAGGCAAGAATTCACCCCTCCACTTT. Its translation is CASSLTGQGKNSPLHF.

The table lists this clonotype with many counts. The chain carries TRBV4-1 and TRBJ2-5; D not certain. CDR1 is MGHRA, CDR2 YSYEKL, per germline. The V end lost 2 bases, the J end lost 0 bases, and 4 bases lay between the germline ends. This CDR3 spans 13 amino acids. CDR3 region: CASSQLNQETQYF. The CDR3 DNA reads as TGCGCCAGCAGCCAATTGAACCAAGAGACCCAGTACTTC.

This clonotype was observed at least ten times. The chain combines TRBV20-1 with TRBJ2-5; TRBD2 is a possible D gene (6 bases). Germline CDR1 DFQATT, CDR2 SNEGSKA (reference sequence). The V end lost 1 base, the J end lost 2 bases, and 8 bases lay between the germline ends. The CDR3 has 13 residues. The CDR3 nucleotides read TGCAGTGCTAGAGGGGCGGGGCAAGAGACCCAGTACTTC. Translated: CSARGAGQETQYF.

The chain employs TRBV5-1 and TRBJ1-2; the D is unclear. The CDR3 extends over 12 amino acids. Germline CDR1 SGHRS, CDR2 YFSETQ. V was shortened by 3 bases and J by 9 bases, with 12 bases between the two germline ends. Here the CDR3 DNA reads TGCGCCAGCAGCTCAGTGATTTATTGCTACACCTTC. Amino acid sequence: CASSSVIYCYTF.

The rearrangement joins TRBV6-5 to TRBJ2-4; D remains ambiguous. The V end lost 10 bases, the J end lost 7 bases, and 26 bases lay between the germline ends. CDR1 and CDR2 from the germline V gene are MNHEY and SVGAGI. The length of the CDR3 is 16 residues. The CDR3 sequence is CAISPSSGPKGNIQYF. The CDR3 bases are TGTGCCATCAGCCCTTCGTCGGGCCCGAAGGGTAACATTCAGTACTTC.

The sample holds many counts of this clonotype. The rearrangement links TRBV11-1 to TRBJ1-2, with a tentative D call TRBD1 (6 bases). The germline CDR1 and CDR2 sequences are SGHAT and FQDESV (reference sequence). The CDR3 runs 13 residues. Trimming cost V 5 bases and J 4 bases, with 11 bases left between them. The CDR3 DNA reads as TGTGCCAGCAGCGCGGACAGCTTCTATGGCTACACCTTC. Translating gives CASSADSFYGYTF.

The CDR3 nucleotides are TGCGCCAGCAGCACCACTCGCGGGGGGGCTAATGAGCAGTTCTTC. It translates to CASSTTRGGANEQFF. V gene TRBV4-3 combines with J gene TRBJ2-1, with 9 bases lining up with TRBD2. The germline gives CDR1 LGHNA, CDR2 YSLEER. J was trimmed by 7 bases and V by 5 bases; bases with no gene match: 9. This CDR3 has 15 residues.

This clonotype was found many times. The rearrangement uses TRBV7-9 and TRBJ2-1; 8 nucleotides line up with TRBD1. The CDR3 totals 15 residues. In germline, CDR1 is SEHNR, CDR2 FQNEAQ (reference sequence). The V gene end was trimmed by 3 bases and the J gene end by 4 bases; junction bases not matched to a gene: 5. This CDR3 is CASSFHDRGYNEQFF. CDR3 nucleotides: TGTGCCAGCAGCTTCCACGACAGGGGTTACAATGAGCAGTTCTTC.

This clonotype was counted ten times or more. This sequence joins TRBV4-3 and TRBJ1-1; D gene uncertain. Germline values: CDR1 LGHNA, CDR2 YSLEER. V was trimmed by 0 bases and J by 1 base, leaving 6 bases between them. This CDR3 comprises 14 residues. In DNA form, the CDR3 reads TGCGCCAGCAGCCAAGAGCTGGGGAACACTGAAGCTTTCTTT. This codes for CASSQELGNTEAFF.